The next 29 T cell receptor beta chains were all read from a single sample in a study of T cell changes during pregnancy in multiple sclerosis. The protocol was immunoSEQ multiplex PCR, while the TCRdb copy is restricted to in-frame clones and leaves out a portion. The sample includes more than 90,000 clones, 80% to 95% of them seen just once. This specimen was peripheral blood, taken in the third trimester of pregnancy. These receptors were taken from a female donor with multiple sclerosis, enrolled in a pregnancy study.

The chain is built from TRBV29-1 and TRBJ1-2, with unresolved D. Per the germline V gene, CDR1 is SQVTM and CDR2 is ANQGSEA. Deletions cut 6 bases from V and 6 bases from J, with 11 bases between. The CDR3 spans 11 residues. CDR3 nucleotide sequence: TGCAGCGTCGCGGGGAGGAATGGCTACACCTTC. Encoded protein: CSVAGRNGYTF.

The chain joins TRBV6-5 to TRBJ2-3; D perhaps matches TRBD2 (5 bases). The CDR3 loop spans 12 amino acids. Trimming pared 2 bases from V and 5 bases from J, leaving 5 bases between. CDR1 and CDR2 from the germline V gene are MNHEY and SVGAGI. The CDR3 region is CASSYRGDTQYF. The CDR3 DNA is TGTGCCAGCAGTTACCGGGGAGATACGCAGTATTTT.

The V call is TRBV5-8, the J call TRBJ2-3; 10 bases are shared with TRBD2. CDR3 length equals 15 residues. Trimming cost V 1 base and J 6 bases; bases outside gene matches: 5. Germline-derived CDR1 and CDR2 are SGHTS and YDEGEE. The CDR3 bases are TGTGCCAGCAGCTTGACGCTAGCGGGAGCCGATACGCAGTATTTT. Amino acids: CASSLTLAGADTQYF.

The chain recombines TRBV5-1 with TRBJ2-6; 12 bases line up with TRBD1. Germline CDR1 is SGHRS and CDR2 is YFSETQ. CDR3 length: 18 residues. The ends lost 2 bases at V and 2 bases at J; junction bases unmatched: 5. In DNA form, the CDR3 reads TGCGCCAGCAGCTTCCGGGGACAGGGGGCAACTGGGGCCAACGTCCTGACTTTC. Its translation is CASSFRGQGATGANVLTF.

The genes are TRBV6-5 and TRBJ1-1; the D is unclear. V lost 2 bases to trimming and J lost 4 bases, with 8 bases between them. Germline loops: CDR1 MNHEY, CDR2 SVGAGI. This CDR3 comprises 13 residues. Written as DNA, the CDR3 is TGTGCCAGCAGTTACATCGCGGGCACTGAAGCTTTCTTT. Translating it yields CASSYIAGTEAFF.

The V call is TRBV28, the J call TRBJ2-5, with 8 bases aligning to TRBD1. The germline V gene has CDR1 MDHEN and CDR2 SYDVKM. V shed 2 bases, J shed 4 bases, and the junction held 3 bases outside the gene matches. This CDR3 has 14 amino acids. The CDR3 loop reads CASSLLTGGETQYF. In DNA form, the CDR3 reads TGTGCCAGCAGTTTACTAACAGGGGGAGAGACCCAGTACTTC.

J is TRBJ2-2 and V is TRBV6-5; D gene unclear. The CDR3 totals 15 residues. V was pared by 8 bases and J by 2 bases, with 15 bases between. Germline V gives CDR1 MNHEY, CDR2 SVGAGI. CDR3 sequence (DNA): TGTGCCAGCCGTCCCCCCGGGTTAAACACCGGGGAGCTGTTTTTT. Amino acid sequence: CASRPPGLNTGELFF.

The chain has TRBV30 and TRBJ1-4; possible D gene TRBD1, 5 bases. Trimming stripped 3 bases from V and 7 bases from J, with 15 bases between. CDR1 is GTSNPN and CDR2 is SVGIG in the germline V gene (reference sequence). The CDR3 is 14 residues long. CDR3 sequence: CAWRVGDRVEKLFF. The CDR3 nucleotides read TGTGCCTGGAGGGTTGGAGACAGAGTTGAAAAACTGTTTTTT.

The J gene is TRBJ1-1, the V gene TRBV5-6; 8 nucleotides align to TRBD1. The V segment lost 5 bases and the J segment 9 bases; nucleotides outside the gene matches: 9. Germline CDR1 and CDR2: SGHDT and YYEEEE. The CDR3 contains 13 residues. This CDR3 is CASRQTPGGKAFF. In nucleotides, the CDR3 is TGTGCCAGCAGGCAAACTCCAGGGGGCAAAGCTTTCTTT.

DNA for the CDR3: TGTGCCACCACGACTAGTGGGGAACAAGAGACCCAGTACTTC. This sequence encodes CATTTSGEQETQYF. The chain has TRBV10-3 and TRBJ2-5; D might be TRBD2 (6 bases). The CDR3 runs 14 residues. Trimming took off 10 bases at V and 2 bases at J, with 17 bases between the two ends. Germline-derived CDR1 and CDR2 are ENHRY and SYGVKD.

The rearrangement joins TRBV14 to TRBJ2-1, with 10 nucleotides matching TRBD2. CDR1 and CDR2 (germline): SGHDN, FVKESK. The CDR3 covers 15 residues. J was trimmed by 4 bases and V by 4 bases; bases with no gene match: 4. CDR3 DNA: TGTGCCAGCAGCCCTAGCGGGAGTGCTTACAATGAGCAGTTCTTC. It yields the protein CASSPSGSAYNEQFF. Full variable domain (missing parts from reference TRBV14 and TRBJ2-1): EAGVTQFPSHSVIEKGQTVTLRCDPISGHDNLYWYRRVMGKEIKFLLHFVKESKQDESGMPNNRFLAERTGGTYSTLKVQPAELEDSGVYFCASSPSGSAYNEQFFGPGTRLTVL.

The V gene is TRBV28, the J gene TRBJ2-3; 11 bases map to TRBD2. The CDR3 spans 17 residues. CDR1 and CDR2 (germline): MDHEN, SYDVKM. V dropped 5 bases and J dropped 1; count of bases not matched to a gene: 8. The CDR3 DNA follows: TGTGCCAGCAGTCTGAGACCTAGCGGGAGGCGCACAGATACGCAGTATTTT. Protein: CASSLRPSGRRTDTQYF.

The CDR3 DNA follows: TGTGCCACCAGCAGAGGGGGGACTAGCACCACCCCTCCTTTCTTC. The encoded protein is CATSRGGTSTTPPFF. The rearrangement links TRBV15 to TRBJ2-1; TRBD2 matches at 9 bases. The germline V gene has CDR1 LNHNV and CDR2 YYDKDF (reference sequence). The length of the CDR3 is 15 residues. The ends lost 1 base at V and 16 bases at J; junction bases unmatched: 14.

This clone appeared a single time. CDR3 residues: CASSPTGSQETQYF. CDR3 nucleotides: TGTGCCAGCTCACCAACGGGGAGTCAAGAGACCCAGTACTTC. The chain links TRBV18 to TRBJ2-5; TRBD2 is a possible D gene (5 bases). Trimming pared 2 bases from V and 2 bases from J, leaving 9 bases between. Germline lookup yields CDR1 KGHSH and CDR2 LQKENI. CDR3 length: 14 amino acids.

V gene TRBV7-3 combines with J gene TRBJ1-1, with D maybe TRBD1 (5 bases). The CDR3 runs 14 residues. The V end was cut by 5 bases, the J end by 1 base, with 11 bases between. In germline, CDR1 is SGHTA, CDR2 FQGTGA. CDR3 sequence reads: CASSPRVGNTEAFF. CDR3 in DNA: TGTGCCAGCAGCCCCAGGGTTGGGAACACTGAAGCTTTCTTT.

The chain employs TRBV6-1 and TRBJ1-4; possibly TRBD1 for D (6 bases). Trimming stripped 3 bases from V and 5 bases from J, with 16 bases between. Germline values: CDR1 MNHNS, CDR2 SASEGT. There are 16 residues in the CDR3. The CDR3 DNA reads as TGTGCCAGCAGTGATGGCGGGGGCGCAGGGAATGAAAAACTGTTTTTT. It codes for CASSDGGGAGNEKLFF.

This chain links TRBV7-2 with TRBJ2-5, with D perhaps matching TRBD1 (5 bases). Trimming stripped 1 base from V and 1 base from J, with 16 bases between. Germline V lookup: CDR1 SGHTA, CDR2 FQGNSA. The CDR3 is 17 residues long. Here the CDR3 DNA reads TGTGCCAGCAGCTTAGTGGGGAAGGGGCATCTCCAAGAGACCCAGTACTTC. The encoded protein is CASSLVGKGHLQETQYF.

The rearrangement uses TRBV19 and TRBJ1-5, with TRBD1 matching over 8 bases. This CDR3 comprises 15 residues. V was pared by 5 bases and J by 4 bases, with 7 bases of the junction left unmatched. Per germline, CDR1 LNHDA and CDR2 SQIVND (reference sequence). CDR3 nucleotides: TGTGCCAGTAGTGGAAACAGGGGGTTGAATCAGCCCCAGCATTTT. Residues: CASSGNRGLNQPQHF.

The chain joins TRBV5-4 to TRBJ2-7; D not certain. V was trimmed by 10 bases and J by 9 bases, leaving 14 bases between them. Germline CDR1 reads SGHNT; CDR2 reads YYREEE (reference sequence). The CDR3 is made up of 10 amino acids. CDR3 loop: CACVGQRQYF. CDR3 sequence (DNA): TGTGCCTGCGTTGGGCAGAGGCAGTACTTC.

The V gene is TRBV19, the J gene TRBJ2-1; D may be TRBD2 (5 bases). The germline V and J ends were trimmed by 6 bases and 7 bases, with 16 bases remaining between them. The CDR3 is 14 amino acids. CDR1 is LNHDA and CDR2 is SQIVND in the germline V gene (reference sequence). The CDR3 loop reads CASSPGGLSNEQFF. In DNA form, the CDR3 reads TGTGCCAGTAGCCCCGGAGGCCTCTCGAATGAGCAGTTCTTC. Full variable domain (remainder filled in from reference TRBV19 and TRBJ2-1): DGGITQSPKYLFRKEGQNVTLSCEQNLNHDAMYWYRQDPGQGLRLIYYSQIVNDFQKGDIAEGYSVSREKKESFPLTVTSAQKNPTAFYLCASSPGGLSNEQFFGPGTRLTVL.

The rearrangement uses TRBV9 and TRBJ2-1; 8 positions agree with TRBD2. CDR1 SGDLS and CDR2 YYNGEE come from the germline V gene. The CDR3 has 15 residues. Unmatched junction bases numbered 8, after V lost 5 bases and J lost 4 bases. The CDR3 DNA follows: TGTGCCAGCAGGTCGGGAGGGGAGGGTTACAATGAGCAGTTCTTC. This translates into CASRSGGEGYNEQFF.

This clone was detected once. The chain links TRBV5-1 to TRBJ1-2, with 8 bases that match TRBD1. V trimming: 5 bases; J trimming: 0 bases; junction bases outside the gene matches: 3. In germline, CDR1 is SGHRS, CDR2 YFSETQ. This CDR3 region has 14 residues. DNA for the CDR3: TGCGCCAGCAGGAGGACAGGGACTAACTATGGCTACACCTTC. This sequence encodes CASRRTGTNYGYTF.

The chain couples TRBV4-2 to TRBJ2-7; TRBD2 is a possible D gene (5 bases). Germline CDR1 and CDR2: LGHNA and YNFKEQ. The CDR3 sequence is 16 residues long. Trimming cost V 3 bases and J 2 bases, with 17 bases left between them. The CDR3, as DNA: TGTGCCAGCAGCCAGGCTTTCACTAGGGAGACCTACGAGCAGTACTTC. It is translated as CASSQAFTRETYEQYF.

The chain uses TRBV7-2 and TRBJ1-3; tentative D call: TRBD1 (5 bases). The V gene lost 5 bases and the J gene lost 3 bases, with 11 bases spanning the gap. The length of the CDR3 is 14 residues. CDR1 is SGHTA, CDR2 FQGNSA, per germline. The CDR3 bases are TGTGCCAGCAGCCCAGGGAGGGTTGGAAACACCATATATTTT. It is translated as CASSPGRVGNTIYF.

The rearrangement uses TRBV7-8 and TRBJ1-2, with 8 bases identical to TRBD1. V trimming: 4 bases; J trimming: 8 bases; junction bases outside the gene matches: 9. The CDR3 loop spans 14 amino acids. The germline V gene has CDR1 SGHVS and CDR2 FQNEAQ. CDR3 in amino acids: CASSYGQGERGYTF. The CDR3 bases are TGTGCCAGCAGCTATGGACAGGGCGAAAGAGGCTACACCTTC.

The chain recombines TRBV5-5 with TRBJ1-1, with a weak D call TRBD1 (5 bases). CDR3 length equals 12 residues. V was cut by 8 bases and J by 6 bases, with 14 bases left in between. CDR1 and CDR2 (germline): SGHKS, YYEKEE (reference sequence). CDR3 region: CASTGASPEAFF. The CDR3 DNA reads as TGTGCCAGTACAGGAGCGAGCCCTGAAGCTTTCTTT.

This clone was picked up a small number of times. The chain links TRBV5-8 to TRBJ1-2; unclear D gene. The CDR3 is made up of 13 amino acids. Per the germline V gene, CDR1 is SGHTS and CDR2 is YDEGEE. The V and J ends lost 0 bases and 5 bases respectively, with 8 bases between them. The CDR3 region is CASSLAGGYGYTF. CDR3 DNA: TGTGCCAGCAGCTTGGCCGGCGGTTATGGCTACACCTTC.

Many counts were recorded for this clone. The chain is built from TRBV27 and TRBJ2-2; 14 positions match TRBD2. V lost 2 bases and J lost 3; bases outside the gene matches: 5. Germline V CDR1 and CDR2: MNHEY, SMNVEV (reference sequence). The CDR3 is 18 residues long. Written as DNA, the CDR3 is TGTGCCAGCAGTTTAGGGACTAGCGGGAGAGGCTACACCGGGGAGCTGTTTTTT. Its translation is CASSLGTSGRGYTGELFF.

The V gene is TRBV5-1, the J gene TRBJ1-1, with 12 bases that match TRBD1. V lost 4 bases to trimming and J lost 7 bases; unmatched junction nucleotides: 5. The CDR3 runs 14 residues. Germline V lookup: CDR1 SGHRS, CDR2 YFSETQ. The CDR3 loop is CASSHGDRGHEAFF. CDR3 in DNA: TGCGCCAGCAGCCACGGGGACAGGGGGCATGAAGCTTTCTTT.